This TCR beta chain was retrieved from a study of blood T cell repertoires in COVID-19. On the study more broadly: Italy, Spain and the United States were the sources of the convalescent and acute COVID-19 samples. T cells, B-cell-depleted T cells, or PBMCs provided the cDNA or gDNA that served as material.

This CDR3 has 17 residues. Trimming took 6 bases from V and 6 from J; bases not matched to a gene: 18. Original data processing: The authors estimated nucleated cell counts from reference gene primer amplification. The assay was immunoSEQ multiplex PCR, and TCRdb's table has in-frame clones only and misses some. That table furnishes V, J and clone size, whereas the DNA furnished D and trimming. The sample has 150,000 or so clones; roughly 80% are singletons. Source material: peripheral blood. The chain is built from TRBV6-7 and TRBJ1-1; 8 bases are a match to TRBD1. TRBV6-7 is filed as an ORF, its function uncertain. The receptor's source is a woman between 55 and 75 years old with acute or convalescent COVID-19. The CDR3 bases are TGTGCCAGCAGCCGACGAACTTCCGGACAGGGACGGCCTGAAGCTTTCTTT. It translates to CASSRRTSGQGRPEAFF.